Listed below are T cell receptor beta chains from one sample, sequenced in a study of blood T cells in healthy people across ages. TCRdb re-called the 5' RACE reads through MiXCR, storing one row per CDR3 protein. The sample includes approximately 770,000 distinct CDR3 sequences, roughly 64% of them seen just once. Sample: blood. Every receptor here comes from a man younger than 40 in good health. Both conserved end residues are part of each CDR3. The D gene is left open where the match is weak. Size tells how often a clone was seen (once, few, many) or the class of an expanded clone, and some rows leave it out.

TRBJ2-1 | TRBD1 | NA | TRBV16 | TGTGCCAGCAGCCAAAACTGGGACAGTACCTACAATGAGCAGTTCTTC | CASSQNWDSTYNEQFF
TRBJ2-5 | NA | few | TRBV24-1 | TGTGCCACCAGTGAGCCCGGGACCACCACTCAAGAGACCCAGTACTTC | CATSEPGTTTQETQYF
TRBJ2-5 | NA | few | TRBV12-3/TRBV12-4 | TGTGCCAGCAGCCATTATGAGGACGTTCAAGAGACCCAGTACTTC | CASSHYEDVQETQYF
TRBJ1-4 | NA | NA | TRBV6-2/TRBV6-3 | TGTGCCAGCAGTCAGAAGCTGGAAAAACTGTTTTTT | CASSQKLEKLFF
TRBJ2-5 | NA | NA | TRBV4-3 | TGCGCCAGCAGCCCCCGAACGGGTGAGACCCAGTACTTC | CASSPRTGETQYF
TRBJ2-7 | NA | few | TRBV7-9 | TGTGCCAGCAGCTTAGGTCCGTTGGGGGGGCCCTACGAGCAGTACTTC | CASSLGPLGGPYEQYF
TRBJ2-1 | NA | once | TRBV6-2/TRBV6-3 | TGTGCCAGCAGTTACGAGAAATCGACTAGATGGAATGAGCAGTTCTTC | CASSYEKSTRWNEQFF
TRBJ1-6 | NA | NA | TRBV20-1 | TGCAGTGCTACCCTCAGGGGCCAAGCCAATAATTCACCCCTCCACTTT | CSATLRGQANNSPLHF
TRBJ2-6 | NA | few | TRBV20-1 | TGCAGTGCGCCGCCCATGTCTGGGGCCAACGTCCTGACTTTC | CSAPPMSGANVLTF
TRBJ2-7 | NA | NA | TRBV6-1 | TGTGCCAGCAGTGAAGCTTCAGGAGTGGAGTACTTC | CASSEASGVEYF
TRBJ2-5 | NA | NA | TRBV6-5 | TGTGCCAGCAGTTACTCGAGGAACGGTCCCTTTGAGACCCAGTACTTC | CASSYSRNGPFETQYF
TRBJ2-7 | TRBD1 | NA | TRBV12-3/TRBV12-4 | TGTGCCAGCAGTTCCTACAGGGGTCCGACCTACGAGCAGTACTTC | CASSSYRGPTYEQYF
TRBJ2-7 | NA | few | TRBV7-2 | TGTGCCACTTCGAATGGACAGCAGTACGAGCAGTACTTC | CATSNGQQYEQYF
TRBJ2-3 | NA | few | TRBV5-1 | TGCGCCAGCAGCTTCGACGTACAAGGTTTAGCCGATACGCAGTATTTT | CASSFDVQGLADTQYF
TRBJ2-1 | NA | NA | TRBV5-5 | TGTGCCAGCAGCCTCATGCCCGACGCGAATGAGCAGTTCTTC | CASSLMPDANEQFF
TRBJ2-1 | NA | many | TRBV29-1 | TGCAGCGTTGGCGGCGAAGGGGAGCAGTTCTTC | CSVGGEGEQFF
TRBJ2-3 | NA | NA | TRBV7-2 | TGTGCCAGCAGCTTCGAGACGGGGTTACTCACAGATACGCAGTATTTT | CASSFETGLLTDTQYF
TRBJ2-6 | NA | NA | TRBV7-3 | TGTGCCAGCAGCTTAAGGGGCGCTGGGGCCAACGTCCTGACTTTC | CASSLRGAGANVLTF
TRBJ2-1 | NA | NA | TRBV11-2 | TGTGCCAGCAGCTTAGATGGAACGTTCAATGAGCAGTTCTTC | CASSLDGTFNEQFF
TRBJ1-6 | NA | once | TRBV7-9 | TGTGCCAGCAGCCCGGTGAGGACGTCCAGCTCCTATAATTCACCCCTCCACTTT | CASSPVRTSSSYNSPLHF
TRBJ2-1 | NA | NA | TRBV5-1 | TGCGCCAGCAGCCTTAGGCCCCTTACAGGGCCTCTCCAAAATGAGCAGTTCTTC | CASSLRPLTGPLQNEQFF
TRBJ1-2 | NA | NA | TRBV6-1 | TGTGCCAGCAGTGACCTCATACAGGCGAAGTCAACATACCCCTATGGCTACACCTTC | CASSDLIQAKSTYPYGYTF